This T cell receptor (beta chain) was recovered during a study of cytomegalovirus exposure and HLA in healthy donors. Across the whole study: T cells numbering about 179 million yielded roughly 120 million unique TCR beta sequences in an earlier analysis. General study points: CMV serostatus was the sole immune exposure information available.

Amplification used 60 Vbeta primers and 13 Jbeta primers. Only in-frame clones appear in the TCRdb table, and some are missing; sequencing was by immunoSEQ multiplex PCR. The table has 180,000 or so clones, 70% to 80% seen once; the top ten hold roughly 1.5%. Note on this clone: Its specificity is unknown.

Trimming took 3 bases from V and 9 from J, leaving 12 bases between them. This CDR3 has 13 amino acids. Germline V gene sequence: CDR1 MDHEN, CDR2 SYDVKM. The sequenced sample consisted of PBMCs. The receptor was isolated from a young man in good health and CMV-seronegative. This chain links TRBV28 with TRBJ2-1; D perhaps matches TRBD2 (7 bases). This chain's CDR3 is CASSFGGPTEQFF. The CDR3 DNA sequence: TGTGCCAGCAGTTTCGGGGGGCCTACTGAGCAGTTCTTC.